This entry features one T cell receptor (beta chain) sequence. Its specificity is unknown. Only in-frame clones appear in the TCRdb table, and some are missing; sequencing was by immunoSEQ multiplex PCR. Here the sample spans roughly 270,000 clones, about 94% being singletons. Recipients boosted at about 4 weeks or about 12 weeks are pooled. These data come from a study of T cell responses to AZD1222 COVID-19 vaccine. General study results and limits: Vaccine-associated CD4 TCRs ranged over spike, dominating at 160-218 and 743-854. Only six AZD1222 recipients tested seropositive at baseline. Targets within unmutated variant regions were reportedly found for nearly half of spike-specific TCRs.

This receptor was obtained from an adult who received the AZD1222 COVID-19 vaccine. Source: peripheral blood, taken 28 days after the second AZD1222 dose.

The CDR3 is CASTPGGNTEAFF. As DNA, the CDR3 is TGTGCCAGCACCCCAGGGGGGAACACTGAAGCTTTCTTT. The rearrangement joins TRBV13 to TRBJ1-1; 7 bases are shared with TRBD1. Trimming took 7 bases from V and 1 from J; bases not matched to a gene: 3. The germline V gene encodes CDR1 PRHDT and CDR2 FYEKMQ (reference sequence). CDR3 size: 13 residues.